Listed below are T cell receptor beta chains from one sample, sequenced in a study of T cell changes during pregnancy in multiple sclerosis. Sequencing was performed with immunoSEQ multiplex PCR; in TCRdb, only in-frame clones are kept and a portion is missing. The repertoire holds some 69,000 clones, with more than 90% as singletons. This specimen was peripheral blood, taken in the second trimester of pregnancy. These receptors were taken from a female donor in good health, enrolled as a control in a pregnancy study. The conserved cysteine and the conserved F or W are not part of the CDR3 here. A D gene is named only where the DNA matches it firmly. Some rows have no size entry. The others give once, few or many, or a class for an expanded clone.

clone size,D gene,J gene,V gene,CDR3 protein
NA,NA,TRBJ1-3,TRBV5-4,ASSHGGLTGNTIY
NA,NA,TRBJ1-1,TRBV4-3,ASSRTGTPNTEAF
NA,NA,TRBJ1-3,TRBV7-2,ASSLSSAGSGNTIY
NA,NA,TRBJ1-1,TRBV5-4,ASSLAGGGAEAF
NA,NA,TRBJ2-5,TRBV2,ASSGLVSSETQY
NA,NA,TRBJ2-1,TRBV28,ASRAGAAGINEQF
few,NA,TRBJ1-4,TRBV7-8,ASSLLIGTSNEKLF
NA,NA,TRBJ1-4,TRBV4-2,ASSQDENPATNEKLF
NA,NA,TRBJ2-1,TRBV2,ASSVHSLNEQF
NA,TRBD1,TRBJ1-2,TRBV19,ASRRPRQGDYGYT
NA,TRBD2,TRBJ2-5,TRBV4-3,ASSQGDSGMVQETQY
NA,TRBD1,TRBJ1-4,TRBV28,ASSSGTGVLGKLF
NA,NA,TRBJ2-5,TRBV4-1,ASSPAWGGALSETQY
once,NA,TRBJ1-1,TRBV5-1,ASSLGGETEAF
NA,NA,TRBJ2-6,TRBV6-5,ASSYSSSGLNVLT
NA,TRBD1,TRBJ1-4,TRBV5-1,ASSQGTGLWEKLF
NA,NA,TRBJ2-6,TRBV7-2,ASSGQPYSGANVLT
NA,NA,TRBJ1-1,TRBV20-1,SSGGSAEAF
once,TRBD1,TRBJ1-2,TRBV6-5,ASRRPGQVYGYT
NA,NA,TRBJ2-4,TRBV7-9,ASSRQQNIQY
NA,TRBD1,TRBJ2-7,TRBV13,ASSLRTGDAYEQY
NA,NA,TRBJ2-1,TRBV7-2,ASSPAGLSYNEQF
once,TRBD1,TRBJ2-6,TRBV4-2,ASSLLGTGTGANVLT
NA,NA,TRBJ1-3,TRBV7-2,ASSRTGSSGNTIY
NA,NA,TRBJ2-5,TRBV11-2,ASSLVGGEETQY
NA,NA,TRBJ2-3,TRBV5-1,ASSRLVADTQY
NA,NA,TRBJ1-4,TRBV30,AWSFSGQSTNEKLF
NA,NA,TRBJ1-6,TRBV5-4,ASSLASTASAPLH
once,NA,TRBJ2-7,TRBV2,ASLESEYEQY
NA,TRBD1,TRBJ1-1,TRBV6-1,ASSDPPWTGRDTEAF
NA,TRBD1,TRBJ1-3,TRBV7-6,ASSLARDRQGSGNTIY
NA,NA,TRBJ1-1,TRBV4-3,ASSLSRATEAF
NA,NA,TRBJ1-5,TRBV19,ASSPRQEGKPQH
NA,NA,TRBJ2-7,TRBV27,ASSLTPGIYEQY
NA,NA,TRBJ1-6,TRBV4-2,ASSQTQGKGSPLH
NA,NA,TRBJ2-7,TRBV6-1,ASSEARGSSYEQY
NA,NA,TRBJ1-1,TRBV7-3,ASSLTGQGEAF
once,TRBD2,TRBJ2-2,TRBV27,ASSLVPSGWSGELF
NA,TRBD1,TRBJ2-2,TRBV7-3,ASSVAGTGPSGELF
NA,TRBD1,TRBJ1-5,TRBV28,ASSPKTGSQPQH
NA,NA,TRBJ2-7,TRBV28,ASSFYHEQY
NA,NA,TRBJ2-6,TRBV19,ASSIPGSGANVLT
NA,NA,TRBJ1-3,TRBV11-3,ASSPGSSGNTIY
NA,TRBD2,TRBJ2-3,TRBV5-4,ASSLDGGRDTQY
NA,NA,TRBJ1-6,TRBV2,ASSPPMGGDSPLH
NA,TRBD2,TRBJ2-1,TRBV7-9,ASSSALAATYNEQF
NA,TRBD2,TRBJ2-1,TRBV7-2,ASSGGVGYNEQF
NA,TRBD1,TRBJ2-7,TRBV2,ASRGTGPSYEQY
NA,NA,TRBJ1-2,TRBV5-1,ASIEPFRGSTNYGYT
NA,TRBD1,TRBJ1-1,TRBV28,ASSPGQGARDTEAF
NA,NA,TRBJ2-1,TRBV7-9,ASSQQGGTYRQF